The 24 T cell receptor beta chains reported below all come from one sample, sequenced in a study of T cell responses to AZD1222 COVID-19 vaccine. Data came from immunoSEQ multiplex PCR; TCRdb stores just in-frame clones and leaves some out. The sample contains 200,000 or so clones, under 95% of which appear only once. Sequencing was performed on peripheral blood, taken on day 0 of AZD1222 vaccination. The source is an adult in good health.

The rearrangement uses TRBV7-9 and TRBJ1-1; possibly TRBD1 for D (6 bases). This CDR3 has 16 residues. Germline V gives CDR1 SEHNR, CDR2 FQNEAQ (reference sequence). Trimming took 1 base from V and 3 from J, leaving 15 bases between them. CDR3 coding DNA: TGTGCCAGCAGCTTAGTTCGGTCAGGGGCCGACACTGAAGCTTTCTTT. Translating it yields CASSLVRSGADTEAFF.

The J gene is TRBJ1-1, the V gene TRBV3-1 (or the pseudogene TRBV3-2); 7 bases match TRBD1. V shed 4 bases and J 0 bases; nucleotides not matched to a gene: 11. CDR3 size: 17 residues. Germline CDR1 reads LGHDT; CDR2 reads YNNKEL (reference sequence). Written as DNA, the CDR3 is TGTGCCAGCAGCCCACACGTTCAACAGGGGCTGAACACTGAAGCTTTCTTT. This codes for CASSPHVQQGLNTEAFF.

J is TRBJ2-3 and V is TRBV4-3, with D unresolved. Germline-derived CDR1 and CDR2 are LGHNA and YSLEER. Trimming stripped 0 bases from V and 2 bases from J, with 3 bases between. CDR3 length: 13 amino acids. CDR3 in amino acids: CASSQDFTDTQYF. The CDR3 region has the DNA TGCGCCAGCAGCCAAGACTTCACAGATACGCAGTATTTT.

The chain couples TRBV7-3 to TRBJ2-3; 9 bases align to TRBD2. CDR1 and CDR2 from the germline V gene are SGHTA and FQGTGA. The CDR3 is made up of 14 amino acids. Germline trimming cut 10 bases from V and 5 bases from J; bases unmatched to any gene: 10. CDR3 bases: TGTGCCACCTCACCTAGCGGGATGGTAGATACGCAGTATTTT. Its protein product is CATSPSGMVDTQYF.

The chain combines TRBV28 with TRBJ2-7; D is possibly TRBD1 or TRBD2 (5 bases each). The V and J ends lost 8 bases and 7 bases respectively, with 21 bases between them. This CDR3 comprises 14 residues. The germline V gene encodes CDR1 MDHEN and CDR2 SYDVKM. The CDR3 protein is CASRTEGRIFEQYF. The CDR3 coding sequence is TGTGCCAGCCGTACCGAGGGACGGATTTTTGAGCAGTACTTC.

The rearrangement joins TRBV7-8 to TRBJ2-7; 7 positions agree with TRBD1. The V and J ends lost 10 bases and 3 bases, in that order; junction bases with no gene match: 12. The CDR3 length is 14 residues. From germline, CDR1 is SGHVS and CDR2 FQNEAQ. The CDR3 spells CATTAGTAVYEQYF. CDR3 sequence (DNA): TGTGCCACCACGGCCGGGACAGCCGTCTACGAGCAGTACTTC.

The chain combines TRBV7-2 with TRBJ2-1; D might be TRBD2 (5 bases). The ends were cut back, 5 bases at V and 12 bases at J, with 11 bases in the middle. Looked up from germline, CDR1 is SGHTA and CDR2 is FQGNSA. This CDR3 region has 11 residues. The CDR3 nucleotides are TGTGCCAGCAGCCCTACGGGATGGCAGTTCTTC. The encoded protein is CASSPTGWQFF.

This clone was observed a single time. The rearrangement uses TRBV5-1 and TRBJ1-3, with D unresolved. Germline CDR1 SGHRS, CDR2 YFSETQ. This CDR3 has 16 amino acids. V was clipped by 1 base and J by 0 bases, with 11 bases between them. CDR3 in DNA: TGCGCCAGCAGCTTGATAGAGCGGTCCTCTGGAAACACCATATATTTT. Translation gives CASSLIERSSGNTIYF. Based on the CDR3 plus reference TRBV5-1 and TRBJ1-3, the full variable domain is KAGVTQTPRYLIKTRGQQVTLSCSPISGHRSVSWYQQTPGQGLQFLFEYFSETQRNKGNFPGRFSGRQFSNSRSEMNVSTLELGDSALYLCASSLIERSSGNTIYFGEGSWLTVV.

CDR3 nucleotides: TGTGCCAGCAGCTTAGGACCAGCTACTAACTATGGCTACACCTTC. Translating it yields CASSLGPATNYGYTF. This sequence joins TRBV7-9 and TRBJ1-2; no firm D call. The CDR3 runs 15 residues. V was pared by 1 base and J by 0 bases, with 9 bases between. The germline V gene encodes CDR1 SEHNR and CDR2 FQNEAQ (reference sequence).

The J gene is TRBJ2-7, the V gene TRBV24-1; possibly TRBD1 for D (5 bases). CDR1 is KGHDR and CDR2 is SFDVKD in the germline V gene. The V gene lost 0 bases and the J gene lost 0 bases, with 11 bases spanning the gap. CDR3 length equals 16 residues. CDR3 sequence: CATSDLSQGASYEQYF. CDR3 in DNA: TGTGCCACCAGTGATTTGTCGCAAGGGGCCTCCTACGAGCAGTACTTC.

This CDR3 reads CASSKKYSDSHIGSPDTQYF. Written as DNA, the CDR3 is TGTGCCAGCAGCAAAAAATACTCGGACAGCCATATCGGGAGCCCAGATACGCAGTATTTT. V gene TRBV7-9 combines with J gene TRBJ2-3; D is tentatively TRBD1 or TRBD2 (6 bases each). Germline V gene sequence: CDR1 SEHNR, CDR2 FQNEAQ (reference sequence). Trimming left V 5 bases short and J 4 bases short, with 31 bases between. The CDR3 extends over 20 amino acids.

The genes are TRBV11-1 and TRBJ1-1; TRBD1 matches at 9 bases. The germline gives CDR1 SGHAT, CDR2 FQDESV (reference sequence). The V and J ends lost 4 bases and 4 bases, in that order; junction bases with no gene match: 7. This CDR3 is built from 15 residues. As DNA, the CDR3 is TGTGCCAGCAGCTGGGGAACAGGGGGCGGCACTGAAGCTTTCTTT. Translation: CASSWGTGGGTEAFF.

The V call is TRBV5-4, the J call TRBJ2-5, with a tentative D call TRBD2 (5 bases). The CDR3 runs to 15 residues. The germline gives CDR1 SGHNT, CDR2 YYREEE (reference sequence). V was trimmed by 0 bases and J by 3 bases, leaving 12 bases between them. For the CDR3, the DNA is TGTGCCAGCAGCTTGGGGGGTCCGGGGAAAGAGACCCAGTACTTC. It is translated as CASSLGGPGKETQYF.

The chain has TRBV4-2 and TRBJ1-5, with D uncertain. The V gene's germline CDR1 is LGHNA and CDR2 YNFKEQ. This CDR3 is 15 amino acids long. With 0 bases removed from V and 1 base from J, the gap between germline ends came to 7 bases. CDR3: CASSQDTWSNQPQHF. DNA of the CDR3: TGTGCCAGCAGCCAAGACACCTGGAGCAATCAGCCCCAGCATTTT.

CDR3 nucleotide sequence: TGTGCCAGCTCCGAATCCAATGAGCAGTTCTTC. Its translation: CASSESNEQFF. This chain joins TRBV18 and TRBJ2-1; D remains ambiguous. Trimming took 6 bases from V and 6 from J, leaving 6 bases between them. This CDR3 region has 11 residues. Germline values: CDR1 KGHSH, CDR2 LQKENI.

The CDR3 here is CASRRRTGELFF. CDR3 bases: TGTGCCAGTAGGAGGAGAACCGGGGAGCTGTTTTTT. The V gene is TRBV19, the J gene TRBJ2-2; no clear D gene. V lost 6 bases to trimming and J lost 5 bases, with 7 bases between them. The germline CDR1 and CDR2 sequences are LNHDA and SQIVND (reference sequence). This CDR3 region has 12 residues.

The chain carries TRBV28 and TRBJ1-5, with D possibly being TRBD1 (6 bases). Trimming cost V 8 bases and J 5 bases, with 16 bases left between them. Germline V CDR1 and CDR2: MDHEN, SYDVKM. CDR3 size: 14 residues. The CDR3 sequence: CASLTTGRYQPQHF. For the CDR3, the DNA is TGTGCCAGCCTCACTACAGGGAGGTATCAGCCCCAGCATTTT.

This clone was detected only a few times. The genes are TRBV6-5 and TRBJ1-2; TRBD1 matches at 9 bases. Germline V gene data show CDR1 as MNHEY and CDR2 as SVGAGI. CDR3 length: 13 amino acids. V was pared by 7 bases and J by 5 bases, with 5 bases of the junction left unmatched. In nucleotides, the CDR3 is TGTGCCAGCATCCTGGACAGGGGATATGGCTACACCTTC. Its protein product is CASILDRGYGYTF.

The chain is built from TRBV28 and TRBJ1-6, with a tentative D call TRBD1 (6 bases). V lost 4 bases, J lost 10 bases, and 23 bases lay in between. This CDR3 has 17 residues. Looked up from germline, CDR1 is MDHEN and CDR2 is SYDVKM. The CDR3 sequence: CASSSEGRRTRGSPLHF. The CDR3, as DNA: TGTGCCAGCAGTTCAGAGGGACGGAGGACTAGGGGGTCACCCCTCCACTTT.

CDR3 amino acids: CASSSSSRLALSYEQYF. DNA for the CDR3: TGTGCCAGCAGCTCTTCCTCTAGACTCGCCCTTTCCTACGAGCAGTACTTC. V and J are TRBV7-8 and TRBJ2-7; unclear D gene. This CDR3 has 17 amino acids. Trimming took 4 bases from V and 1 from J, leaving 20 bases between them. Per the germline V gene, CDR1 is SGHVS and CDR2 is FQNEAQ.

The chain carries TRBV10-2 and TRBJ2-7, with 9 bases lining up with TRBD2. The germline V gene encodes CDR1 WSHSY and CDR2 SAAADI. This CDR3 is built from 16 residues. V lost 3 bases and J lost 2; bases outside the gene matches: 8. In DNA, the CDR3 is TGCGCCAGCAGTGACCCCGGACTAGCGACCACCTACGAGCAGTACTTC. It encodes CASSDPGLATTYEQYF.

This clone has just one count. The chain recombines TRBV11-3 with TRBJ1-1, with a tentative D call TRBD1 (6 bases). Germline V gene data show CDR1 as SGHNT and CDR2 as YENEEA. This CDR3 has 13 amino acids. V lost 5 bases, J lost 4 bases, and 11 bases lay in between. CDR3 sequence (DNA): TGTGCCAGCAGCCTTTGGGGGGCCACTGAAGCTTTCTTT. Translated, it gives CASSLWGATEAFF.

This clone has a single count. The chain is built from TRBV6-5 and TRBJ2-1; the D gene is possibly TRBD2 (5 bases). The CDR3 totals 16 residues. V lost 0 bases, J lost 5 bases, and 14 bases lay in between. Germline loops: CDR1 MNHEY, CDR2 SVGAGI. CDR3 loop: CASSYSGEGNDNEQFF. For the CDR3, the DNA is TGTGCCAGCAGTTACTCTGGCGAGGGTAACGACAATGAGCAGTTCTTC.

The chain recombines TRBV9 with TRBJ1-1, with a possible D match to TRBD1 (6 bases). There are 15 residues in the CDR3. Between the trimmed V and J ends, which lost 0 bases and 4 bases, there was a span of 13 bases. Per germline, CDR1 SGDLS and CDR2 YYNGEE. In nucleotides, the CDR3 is TGTGCCAGCAGCGTAGGAGGAACAGGGCCCACTGAAGCTTTCTTT. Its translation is CASSVGGTGPTEAFF.